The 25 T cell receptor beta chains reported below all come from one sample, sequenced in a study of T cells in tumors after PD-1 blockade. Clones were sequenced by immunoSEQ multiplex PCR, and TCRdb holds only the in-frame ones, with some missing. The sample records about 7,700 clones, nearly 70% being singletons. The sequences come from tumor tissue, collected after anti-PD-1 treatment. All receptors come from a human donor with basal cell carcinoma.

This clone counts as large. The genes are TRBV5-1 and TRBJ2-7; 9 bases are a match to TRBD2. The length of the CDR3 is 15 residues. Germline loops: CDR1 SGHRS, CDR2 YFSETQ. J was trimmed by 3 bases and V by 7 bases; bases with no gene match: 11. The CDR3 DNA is TGCGCCAGCCACAACCTAGCGGGGAAGGGCTACGAGCAGTACTTC. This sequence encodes CASHNLAGKGYEQYF. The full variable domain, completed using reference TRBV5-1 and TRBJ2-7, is KAGVTQTPRYLIKTRGQQVTLSCSPISGHRSVSWYQQTPGQGLQFLFEYFSETQRNKGNFPGRFSGRQFSNSRSEMNVSTLELGDSALYLCASHNLAGKGYEQYFGPGTRLTVT.

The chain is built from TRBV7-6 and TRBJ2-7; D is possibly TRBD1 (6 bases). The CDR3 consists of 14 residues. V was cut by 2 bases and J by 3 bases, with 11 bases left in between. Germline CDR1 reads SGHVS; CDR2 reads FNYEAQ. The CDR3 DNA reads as TGTGCCAGCAGCTTAACAGGACAGTTCTACGAGCAGTACTTC. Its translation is CASSLTGQFYEQYF.

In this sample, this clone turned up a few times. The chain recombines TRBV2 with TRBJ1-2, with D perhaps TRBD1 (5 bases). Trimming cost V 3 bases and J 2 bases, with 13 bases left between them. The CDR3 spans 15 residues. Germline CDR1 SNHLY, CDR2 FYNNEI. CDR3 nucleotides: TGTGCCAGCAGTGACAGGGCGAACACGAACTATGGCTACACCTTC. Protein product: CASSDRANTNYGYTF.

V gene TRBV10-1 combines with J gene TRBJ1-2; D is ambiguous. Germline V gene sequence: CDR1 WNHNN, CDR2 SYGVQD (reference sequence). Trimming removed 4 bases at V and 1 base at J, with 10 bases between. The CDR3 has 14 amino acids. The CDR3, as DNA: TGCGCCAGCAGTGGTTCGAGCCTTAACTATGGCTACACCTTC. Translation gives CASSGSSLNYGYTF.

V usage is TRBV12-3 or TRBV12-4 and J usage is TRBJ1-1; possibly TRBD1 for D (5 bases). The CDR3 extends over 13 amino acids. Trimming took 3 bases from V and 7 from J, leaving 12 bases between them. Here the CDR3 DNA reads TGTGCCAGCAGTTTCGGGGGGGGAGGTGAAGCTTTCTTT. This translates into CASSFGGGGEAFF.

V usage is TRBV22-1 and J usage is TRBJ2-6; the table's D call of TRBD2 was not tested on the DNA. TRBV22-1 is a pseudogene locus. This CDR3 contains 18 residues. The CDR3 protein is CPGRRKWKRTKSGNVLTF. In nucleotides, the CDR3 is TGTCCTGGGAGACGAAAATGGAAGCGAACAAAGTCGGGCAACGTCCTGACTTTC.

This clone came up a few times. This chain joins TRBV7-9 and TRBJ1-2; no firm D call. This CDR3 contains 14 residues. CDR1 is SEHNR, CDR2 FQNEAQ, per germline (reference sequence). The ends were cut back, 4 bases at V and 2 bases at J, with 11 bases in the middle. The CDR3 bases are TGTGCCAGCAGCTCCATCCAGGTCAACTATGGCTACACCTTC. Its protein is CASSSIQVNYGYTF.

This CDR3 is CASSPQGREYEQYF. CDR3 coding DNA: TGTGCCAGCAGTCCCCAGGGGCGGGAGTACGAGCAGTACTTC. The chain is built from TRBV28 and TRBJ2-7; maybe TRBD2 (7 bases). Per germline, CDR1 MDHEN and CDR2 SYDVKM. The CDR3 covers 14 residues. The V end lost 5 bases, the J end lost 4 bases, and 15 bases lay between the germline ends. The whole variable domain, remainder taken from reference TRBV28 and TRBJ2-7, is DVKVTQSSRYLVKRTGEKVFLECVQDMDHENMFWYRQDPGLGLRLIYFSYDVKMKEKGDIPEGYSVSREKKERFSLILESASTNQTSMYLCASSPQGREYEQYFGPGTRLTVT.

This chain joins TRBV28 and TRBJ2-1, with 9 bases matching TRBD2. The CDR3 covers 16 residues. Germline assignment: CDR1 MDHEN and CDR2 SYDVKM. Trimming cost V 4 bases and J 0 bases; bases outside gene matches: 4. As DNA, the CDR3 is TGTGCCAGCAGTTGGCGGGAGGGGAGCTCCTACAATGAGCAGTTCTTC. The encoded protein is CASSWREGSSYNEQFF.

Written as DNA, the CDR3 is TGTGCCAGCAGCCCAGGACTAAAAAGCTCCTACGAGCAGTACTTC. It is translated as CASSPGLKSSYEQYF. The rearrangement uses TRBV28 and TRBJ2-7; D may be TRBD2 (6 bases). V lost 6 bases and J 0 bases, leaving 15 bases between the germline ends. The length of the CDR3 is 15 residues. The germline CDR1 and CDR2 sequences are MDHEN and SYDVKM.

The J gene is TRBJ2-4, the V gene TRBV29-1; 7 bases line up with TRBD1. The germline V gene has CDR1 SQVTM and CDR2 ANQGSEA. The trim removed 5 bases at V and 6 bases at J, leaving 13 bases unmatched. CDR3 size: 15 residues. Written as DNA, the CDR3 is TGCAGCGTTTGGGACACAGGGGAAGAGGGAAACATTCAGTACTTC. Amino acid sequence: CSVWDTGEEGNIQYF.

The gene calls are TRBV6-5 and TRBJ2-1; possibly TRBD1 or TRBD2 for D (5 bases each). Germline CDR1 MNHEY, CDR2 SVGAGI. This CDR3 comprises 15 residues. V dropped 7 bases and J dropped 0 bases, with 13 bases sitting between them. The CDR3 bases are TGTGCCAGCACGGGGCGGAGCCCCTCCTACAATGAGCAGTTCTTC. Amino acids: CASTGRSPSYNEQFF.

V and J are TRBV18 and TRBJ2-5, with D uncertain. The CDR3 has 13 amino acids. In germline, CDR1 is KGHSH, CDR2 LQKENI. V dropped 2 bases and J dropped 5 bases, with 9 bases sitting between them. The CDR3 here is CASSPRAAETQYF. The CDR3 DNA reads TGTGCCAGCTCACCAAGGGCTGCGGAGACCCAGTACTTC.

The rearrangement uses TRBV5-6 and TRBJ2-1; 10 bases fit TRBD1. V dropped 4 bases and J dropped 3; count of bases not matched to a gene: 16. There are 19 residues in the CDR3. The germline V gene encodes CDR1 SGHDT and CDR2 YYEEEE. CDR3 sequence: CASSGTGTGASGGYNEQFF. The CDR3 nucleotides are TGTGCCAGCAGCGGAACCGGGACAGGGGCATCGGGGGGCTACAATGAGCAGTTCTTC.

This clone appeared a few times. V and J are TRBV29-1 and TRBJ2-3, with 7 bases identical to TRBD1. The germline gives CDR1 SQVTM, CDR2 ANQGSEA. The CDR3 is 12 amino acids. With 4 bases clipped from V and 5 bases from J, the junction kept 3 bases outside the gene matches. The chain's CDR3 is CSVGQGIDTQYF. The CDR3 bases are TGCAGCGTTGGACAGGGAATAGATACGCAGTATTTT.

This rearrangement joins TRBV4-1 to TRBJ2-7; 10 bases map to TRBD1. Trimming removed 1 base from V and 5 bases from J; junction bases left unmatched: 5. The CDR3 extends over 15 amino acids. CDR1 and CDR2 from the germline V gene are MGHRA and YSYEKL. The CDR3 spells CASSQVGTGVDEQYF. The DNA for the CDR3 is TGCGCCAGCAGCCAAGTGGGGACAGGGGTCGACGAGCAGTACTTC.

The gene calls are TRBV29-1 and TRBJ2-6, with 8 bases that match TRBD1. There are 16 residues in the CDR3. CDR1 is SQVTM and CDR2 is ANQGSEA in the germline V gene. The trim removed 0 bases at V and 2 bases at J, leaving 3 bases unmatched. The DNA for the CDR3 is TGCAGCGTTGAAGAGGTCAGGGGGCCTGGGGCCAACGTCCTGACTTTC. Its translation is CSVEEVRGPGANVLTF. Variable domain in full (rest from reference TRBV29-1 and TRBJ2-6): SAVISQKPSRDICQRGTSLTIQCQVDSQVTMMFWYRQQPGQSLTLIATANQGSEATYESGFVIDKFPISRPNLTFSTLTVSNMSPEDSSIYLCSVEEVRGPGANVLTFGAGSRLTVL.

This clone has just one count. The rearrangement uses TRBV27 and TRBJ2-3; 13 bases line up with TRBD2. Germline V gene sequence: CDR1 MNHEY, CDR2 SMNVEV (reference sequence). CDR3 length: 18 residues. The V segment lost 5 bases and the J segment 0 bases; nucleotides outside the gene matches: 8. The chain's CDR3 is CASSPGTSGVRSTDTQYF. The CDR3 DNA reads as TGTGCCAGCAGTCCGGGGACTAGCGGGGTCCGAAGCACAGATACGCAGTATTTT.

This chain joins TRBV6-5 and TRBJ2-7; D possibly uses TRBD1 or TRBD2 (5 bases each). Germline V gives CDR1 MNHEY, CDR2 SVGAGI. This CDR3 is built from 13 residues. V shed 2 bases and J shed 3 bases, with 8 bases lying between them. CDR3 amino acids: CASSYQGDYEQYF. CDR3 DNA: TGTGCCAGCAGTTACCAGGGAGACTACGAGCAGTACTTC.

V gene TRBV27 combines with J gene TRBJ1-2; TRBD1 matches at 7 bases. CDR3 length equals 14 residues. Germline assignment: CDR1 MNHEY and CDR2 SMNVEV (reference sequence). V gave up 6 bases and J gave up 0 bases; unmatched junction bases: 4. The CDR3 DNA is TGTGCCAGCAGCAACAGGGGCGCTAACTATGGCTACACCTTC. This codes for CASSNRGANYGYTF.

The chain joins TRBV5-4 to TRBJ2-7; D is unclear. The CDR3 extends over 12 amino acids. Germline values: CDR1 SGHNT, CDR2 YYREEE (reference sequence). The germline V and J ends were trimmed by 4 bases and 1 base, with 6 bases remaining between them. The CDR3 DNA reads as TGTGCCAGCAGCACGGGTTCCTACGAGCAGTACTTC. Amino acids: CASSTGSYEQYF. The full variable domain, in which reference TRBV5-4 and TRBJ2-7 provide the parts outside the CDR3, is ETGVTQSPTHLIKTRGQQVTLRCSSQSGHNTVSWYQQALGQGPQFIFQYYREEENGRGNFPPRFSGLQFPNYSSELNVNALELDDSALYLCASSTGSYEQYFGPGTRLTVT.

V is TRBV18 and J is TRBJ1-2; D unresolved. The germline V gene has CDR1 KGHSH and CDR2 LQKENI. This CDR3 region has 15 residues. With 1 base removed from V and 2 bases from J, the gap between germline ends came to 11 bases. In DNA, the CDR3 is TGTGCCAGCTCACCACGGAGCAGCCGAAACTATGGCTACACCTTC. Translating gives CASSPRSSRNYGYTF.

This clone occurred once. The CDR3 spells CASSERGSAYEQYF. The CDR3, as DNA: TGTGCCAGCAGTGAACGGGGGAGTGCCTACGAGCAGTACTTC. This rearrangement joins TRBV6-1 to TRBJ2-7; D may be TRBD2 (6 bases). The CDR3 is made up of 14 amino acids. V gave up 2 bases and J gave up 2 bases, with 10 bases separating them. CDR1 and CDR2 from the germline V gene are MNHNS and SASEGT.

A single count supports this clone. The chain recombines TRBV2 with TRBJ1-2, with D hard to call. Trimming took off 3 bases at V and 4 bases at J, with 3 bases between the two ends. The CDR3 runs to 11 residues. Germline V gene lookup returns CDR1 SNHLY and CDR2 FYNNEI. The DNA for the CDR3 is TGTGCCAGCAGTGACGGCTATGGCTACACCTTC. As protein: CASSDGYGYTF.

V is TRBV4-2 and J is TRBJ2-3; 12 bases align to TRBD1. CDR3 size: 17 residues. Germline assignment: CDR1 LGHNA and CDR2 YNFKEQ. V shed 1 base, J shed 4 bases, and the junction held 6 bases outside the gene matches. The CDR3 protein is CASSQGLGQGAADTQYF. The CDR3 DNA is TGTGCCAGCAGCCAAGGTCTGGGACAGGGGGCGGCAGATACGCAGTATTTT.